Below, 26 T cell receptor beta chains from the same sample are listed, as sequenced in a study of vaccination and CD4 T cells after COVID-19 (dated by TCRdb to the early 2020s). Libraries were made using PCR. The sequencer listed for this sample is Illumina iSeq 100. DNA from cultured CD4+ T cells underwent TCR sequencing with the Oncomine TCR Beta short-read assay at the Johns Hopkins FTIC core. TCRdb redid the processing of the public reads, applying fastp at Q25 and MiXCR, and retained in-frame beta chains. Rows with a matching CDR3 protein are joined into one entry that keeps the most common DNA and genes. Within this sample are more than 3,000 distinct CDR3 sequences, with roughly 25% of them counted one time only. About a fifth of the sample rests with the top ten. Their specific antigens are unknown. The sample's treatment or condition label is to be understood as: approximately nine-day PBMC culture with coronavirus spike peptide pools or control peptides (ViraFEST assay).

The sequenced sample was CD4+ T cells from blood, cultured in vitro, obtained after SARS-CoV-2 vaccination. All receptors come from a human donor who had recovered from COVID-19.

The sample holds a few counts of this clonotype. The J gene is TRBJ2-1, the V gene TRBV6-4, with 9 nucleotides matching TRBD2. From germline, CDR1 is MRHNA and CDR2 SNTAGT. The trim removed 3 bases at V and 1 base at J, leaving 1 base unmatched. This CDR3 comprises 15 residues. CDR3 sequence: CASSESGGSYNEQFF. The CDR3 DNA is TGTGCCAGCAGTGAGAGCGGGGGGTCCTACAATGAGCAGTTCTTC.

J is TRBJ1-6 and V is TRBV7-2; tentatively, D is TRBD1 (6 bases). The CDR3 extends over 18 amino acids. V lost 1 base and J 7 bases, leaving 20 bases between the germline ends. The germline V gene has CDR1 SGHTA and CDR2 FQGNSA. The CDR3 nucleotides are TGTGCCAGCAGCTTAGTGGGGCCGGGGGGGCAGACGAATTCACCCCTCCACTTT. It codes for CASSLVGPGGQTNSPLHF.

The gene calls are TRBV20-1 and TRBJ2-1; 9 positions agree with TRBD2. This CDR3 is 13 amino acids long. Germline V gives CDR1 DFQATT, CDR2 SNEGSKA (reference sequence). V gave up 2 bases and J gave up 6 bases; unmatched junction bases: 2. DNA of the CDR3: TGCAGTGCTAGAAAACTAGCGGGCAATGAGCAGTTCTTC. Protein product: CSARKLAGNEQFF.

The V gene is TRBV24-1, the J gene TRBJ2-2; a possible D gene is TRBD2 (6 bases). Germline V gene data show CDR1 as KGHDR and CDR2 as SFDVKD. This CDR3 spans 16 amino acids. Trimming took off 9 bases at V and 0 bases at J, with 16 bases between the two ends. The CDR3 sequence is CATRSGGAANTGELFF. CDR3 coding DNA: TGTGCCACCCGAAGCGGAGGGGCGGCGAACACCGGGGAGCTGTTTTTT.

This clonotype is categorized as medium-sized (0.01 to 0.1%). The chain recombines TRBV27 with TRBJ2-7; 10 positions agree with TRBD1. With V trimmed by 2 bases and J by 5 bases, 6 bases remained unmatched. The germline CDR1 and CDR2 sequences are MNHEY and SMNVEV (reference sequence). The CDR3 is 15 amino acids. CDR3 amino acids: CASSLSRDRGHEQYF. The CDR3 DNA reads as TGTGCCAGCAGTTTAAGCAGGGACAGGGGCCACGAGCAGTACTTC.

This clonotype was seen a handful of times. V and J are TRBV6-1 and TRBJ1-6, with D possibly matching TRBD1 (5 bases). V lost 2 bases to trimming and J lost 5 bases, with 10 bases between them. Germline CDR1 MNHNS, CDR2 SASEGT. The CDR3 loop spans 15 amino acids. The CDR3 DNA reads as TGTGCCAGCAGTGAACACGGACAAAATAATTCACCCCTCCACTTT. It is translated as CASSEHGQNNSPLHF.

The chain has TRBV4-2 and TRBJ2-3; 12 bases map to TRBD2. The junction had 0 bases not matched to a gene; V was cut back by 1 base and J by 1 base. The germline gives CDR1 LGHNA, CDR2 YNFKEQ. This CDR3 comprises 16 residues. CDR3 DNA: TGTGCCAGCAGCCAAGGGACTAGCGGGGGCACAGATACGCAGTATTTT. As protein: CASSQGTSGGTDTQYF.

The chain has TRBV6-4 and TRBJ2-3; 7 bases align to TRBD2. V shed 0 bases, J shed 8 bases, and the junction held 11 bases outside the gene matches. The CDR3 is made up of 16 amino acids. The germline V gene has CDR1 MRHNA and CDR2 SNTAGT. As DNA, the CDR3 is TGTGCCAGCAGTGACTCGATAGCCAGCGGGGCTAGTACGCAGTATTTT. Translating it yields CASSDSIASGASTQYF.

The CDR3 region has the DNA TGTGCCAGCACTGGACAGGATCATCAGCCCCAGCATTTT. It codes for CASTGQDHQPQHF. The chain carries TRBV6-1 and TRBJ1-5; TRBD1 matches 7 bases. CDR3 size: 13 residues. Germline-derived CDR1 and CDR2 are MNHNS and SASEGT. The V segment lost 7 bases and the J segment 5 bases; nucleotides outside the gene matches: 5.

This clonotype is classed as large (0.1 to 1%). The chain links TRBV6-1 to TRBJ1-2; 8 bases agree with TRBD1. CDR1 MNHNS and CDR2 SASEGT come from the germline V gene. There are 15 residues in the CDR3. Trimming took 4 bases from V and 2 from J; bases not matched to a gene: 6. The CDR3 loop reads CASSVKQGANYGYTF. The CDR3 coding sequence is TGTGCCAGCAGTGTAAAGCAGGGGGCCAACTATGGCTACACCTTC.

This clonotype was seen only a few times. The CDR3 protein is CASTLGPWQGGLSYEQYF. The CDR3 DNA reads TGTGCCAGCACCCTAGGCCCCTGGCAGGGGGGCCTTTCCTACGAGCAGTACTTC. V is TRBV7-2 and J is TRBJ2-7, with D perhaps matching TRBD1 (7 bases). Germline V gene sequence: CDR1 SGHTA, CDR2 FQGNSA. This CDR3 spans 18 amino acids. Trimming pared 7 bases from V and 1 base from J, leaving 26 bases between.

This clonotype occurred a few times. The rearrangement joins TRBV28 to TRBJ2-6; D unclear. The V gene's germline CDR1 is MDHEN and CDR2 SYDVKM. The CDR3 is 17 amino acids. The V gene lost 7 bases and the J gene lost 0 bases, with 16 bases spanning the gap. Here the CDR3 DNA reads TGTGCCAGCACGAAAGGGTGGCCCCTCTCTGGGGCCAACGTCCTGACTTTC. Translation: CASTKGWPLSGANVLTF.

This clonotype was seen a few times. The chain links TRBV19 to TRBJ2-7; 9 bases match TRBD2. Losses at the gene ends were 4 bases for V and 6 bases for J; bases not matched to a gene: 7. CDR3 size: 14 residues. The germline V gene has CDR1 LNHDA and CDR2 SQIVND (reference sequence). The DNA for the CDR3 is TGTGCCAGTAGTAAGGTAGCGGGGGTTCTCGAGCAGTACTTC. Translation gives CASSKVAGVLEQYF.

The sample holds a few counts of this clonotype. DNA for the CDR3: TGTGCCATCAGTGAGTCGGACAGGGGAAGTCAGCCCCAGCATTTT. Translated: CAISESDRGSQPQHF. V is TRBV10-3 and J is TRBJ1-5, with 9 bases matching TRBD1. There are 15 residues in the CDR3. The V gene end was trimmed by 0 bases and the J gene end by 6 bases; junction bases not matched to a gene: 3. The germline CDR1 and CDR2 sequences are ENHRY and SYGVKD.

The chain's CDR3 is CASSKPGTGGYGYTF. The CDR3 bases are TGTGCCAGCAGTAAACCCGGGACAGGGGGGTATGGCTACACCTTC. V usage is TRBV6-1 and J usage is TRBJ1-2; 11 bases line up with TRBD1. This CDR3 has 15 residues. The germline V gene has CDR1 MNHNS and CDR2 SASEGT. V gave up 5 bases and J gave up 5 bases; unmatched junction bases: 7.

This clonotype came up a few times. V usage is TRBV15 and J usage is TRBJ2-5, with unresolved D. From germline, CDR1 is LNHNV and CDR2 YYDKDF (reference sequence). V lost 0 bases to trimming and J lost 4 bases, with 6 bases between them. There are 13 residues in the CDR3. CDR3 loop: CATSRDPGETQYF. The CDR3 bases are TGTGCCACCAGCAGAGATCCTGGAGAGACCCAGTACTTC.

The V gene is TRBV25-1, the J gene TRBJ2-1; D assignment may be TRBD1 or TRBD2 (5 bases each). Germline CDR1 MGHDK, CDR2 SYGVNS. The V and J ends lost 2 bases and 6 bases respectively, with 23 bases between them. This CDR3 is built from 18 residues. The CDR3 DNA sequence: TGTGCCAGCAGTGAACGGGGCGGGTCCACAGGTCCCCCCAATGAGCAGTTCTTC. Translation gives CASSERGGSTGPPNEQFF.

This rearrangement joins TRBV6-1 to TRBJ1-1; no firm D call. The V gene lost 6 bases and the J gene lost 0 bases, with 11 bases spanning the gap. Germline CDR1 reads MNHNS; CDR2 reads SASEGT. CDR3 length: 14 amino acids. The CDR3 spells CASSLGRMNTEAFF. CDR3 bases: TGTGCCAGCAGCCTAGGGAGGATGAACACTGAAGCTTTCTTT.

This clonotype counts as medium-sized. This chain links TRBV20-1 with TRBJ1-2; D is perhaps TRBD1 (5 bases). Trimming stripped 1 base from V and 5 bases from J, with 8 bases between. The CDR3 consists of 12 residues. Germline V gene sequence: CDR1 DFQATT, CDR2 SNEGSKA (reference sequence). The CDR3 is CSARGTFYGYTF. DNA for the CDR3: TGCAGTGCTAGAGGGACATTTTATGGCTACACCTTC.

This clonotype was found once. V is TRBV6-1 and J is TRBJ2-7; possibly TRBD2 for D (5 bases). Germline loops: CDR1 MNHNS, CDR2 SASEGT. V shed 2 bases and J shed 6 bases, with 17 bases lying between them. The CDR3 sequence is 15 residues long. The CDR3 nucleotides read TGTGCCAGCAGTGAAATGGCTAGCTCTCTCCCCGAGCAGTACTTC. Translating it yields CASSEMASSLPEQYF.

By share, this clonotype ranks as large. This chain uses TRBV10-3 with TRBJ2-7, with D perhaps TRBD2 (5 bases). Trimming stripped 3 bases from V and 2 bases from J, with 8 bases between. The germline V gene has CDR1 ENHRY and CDR2 SYGVKD. The CDR3 extends over 13 amino acids. The chain's CDR3 is CAISDRGTYEQYF. In DNA, the CDR3 is TGTGCCATCAGTGACCGGGGTACCTACGAGCAGTACTTC.

The chain carries TRBV6-5 and TRBJ1-5; 7 bases are shared with TRBD1. Per the germline V gene, CDR1 is MNHEY and CDR2 is SVGAGI. Germline trimming cut 0 bases from V and 2 bases from J; bases unmatched to any gene: 4. This CDR3 is built from 16 residues. DNA for the CDR3: TGTGCCAGCAGTTACTCAGGGGGCGCCGGCAATCAGCCCCAGCATTTT. Translating gives CASSYSGGAGNQPQHF.

The V gene is TRBV7-9, the J gene TRBJ1-5; D not resolved. The CDR3 covers 16 residues. Trimming removed 1 base from V and 3 bases from J, with 13 bases in between. Germline V gives CDR1 SEHNR, CDR2 FQNEAQ (reference sequence). CDR3 coding DNA: TGTGCCAGCAGCTTAGGGGTAGGGATGATCAATCAGCCCCAGCATTTT. Amino acids: CASSLGVGMINQPQHF.

The rearrangement uses TRBV7-2 and TRBJ1-2; no clear D. Trimming removed 3 bases from V and 1 base from J, with 6 bases in between. CDR1 and CDR2 (germline): SGHTA, FQGNSA. The CDR3 has 13 amino acids. The CDR3 protein is CASSFSFNYGYTF. The CDR3 DNA reads as TGTGCCAGCAGCTTCTCGTTTAACTATGGCTACACCTTC.

V usage is TRBV15 and J usage is TRBJ2-2; tentatively, D is TRBD1 (6 bases). Trimming left V 1 base short and J 5 bases short, with 11 bases between. Germline CDR1 and CDR2: LNHNV and YYDKDF (reference sequence). This CDR3 spans 15 amino acids. The CDR3 protein is CATSRAGVETGELFF. DNA of the CDR3: TGTGCCACCAGCAGAGCAGGGGTTGAGACCGGGGAGCTGTTTTTT.

By share, this clonotype ranks as medium-sized. The rearrangement uses TRBV7-7 and TRBJ2-5; D is unresolved. V lost 2 bases to trimming and J lost 5 bases, with 15 bases between them. This CDR3 is 15 amino acids long. Germline values: CDR1 SSHAT, CDR2 FNYEAQ (reference sequence). The CDR3 sequence: CASSLSRLARETQYF. As DNA, the CDR3 is TGTGCCAGCAGCTTATCCCGTCTCGCTCGGGAGACCCAGTACTTC.